This TCR beta chain derives from a study of T cell repertoires in cytomegalovirus infection. Whole-study results and caveats: The ex vivo response was dominated by HLA-C-restricted CMV-specific TCR beta clonotypes.

TCRdb analysed the reads with MiXCR anew, one entry per CDR3 protein. Of about 740,000 distinct CDR3 sequences listed, 30% to 40% were seen once; the top ten hold over 15%. Trimming removed 5 bases at V and 7 bases at J, with 23 bases between. The CDR3 has 16 amino acids. Germline V gene lookup returns CDR1 SGHVS and CDR2 FNYEAQ. About this clonotype itself: Its antigen is unidentified.

This receptor was identified in a human donor in good health (CMV status not recorded). Some clones in this sample may be carry-over from other donors' samples. Sample: cultured PBMCs, taken from culture after CMV antigen stimulation. V and J are TRBV7-6 and TRBJ1-2, with TRBD1 as a possible D gene (5 bases). CDR3 coding DNA: TGTGCCAGCAGCCCCAGAGAACAGGCCTTAAGTCCTGGCTACACCTTC. Amino acid sequence: CASSPREQALSPGYTF.